The next 26 T cell receptor beta chains were all read from a single sample in a study of T-cell reconstitution after alpha-beta-depleted transplantation in children (dated by TCRdb to between 2015 and 2016). Receptors were amplified or captured by PCR. Sequenced using an Illumina HiSeq 2500. TCR library preparation used molecular barcoding, with unique molecular identifiers applied to normalize quantification of the TCRbeta repertoire. Clones were called with MiXCR by TCRdb after fastp trimmed the public reads at Q25, and only in-frame beta chains were retained. Each CDR3 protein appears once, grouped with its most common genes and DNA. The sample records over 90,000 distinct CDR3 sequences, 7.5% to 9.5% of which are singletons. Around 17% of the sample rests with the top ten. The treatment or condition label here, explained by the study, means: allogeneic hematopoietic cell transplantation with graft depleted of TCRalphabeta T cells and CD19 B cells.

Here the sequenced sample was PBMCs, taken before TCRalphabeta/CD19-depleted stem cell transplant. The receptors shown here come from a boy between 2 and 10 years old with acute lymphoblastic leukemia, due to receive a stem cell transplant.

This clonotype has at least ten counts. The chain employs TRBV15 and TRBJ2-3; D possibly matches TRBD1 or TRBD2 (6 bases each). Germline assignment: CDR1 LNHNV and CDR2 YYDKDF (reference sequence). The CDR3 has 17 amino acids. V was pared by 3 bases and J by 1 base, with 17 bases between. The CDR3 region is CATSSSLGGEGTDTQYF. DNA of the CDR3: TGTGCCACCAGCAGTTCTTTGGGGGGCGAGGGCACAGATACGCAGTATTTT.

This clonotype was seen repeatedly, ten times or more. The J gene is TRBJ2-1, the V gene TRBV5-1; D perhaps matches TRBD1 (6 bases). Germline V lookup: CDR1 SGHRS, CDR2 YFSETQ. The V end lost 4 bases, the J end lost 9 bases, and 11 bases lay between the germline ends. This CDR3 has 12 residues. The CDR3 loop reads CASSPGVTEQFF. CDR3 nucleotides: TGCGCCAGCAGCCCAGGGGTTACTGAGCAGTTCTTC.

V and J are TRBV7-9 and TRBJ2-3; a weak D match, TRBD2 (6 bases). There are 17 residues in the CDR3. The V gene's germline CDR1 is SEHNR and CDR2 FQNEAQ (reference sequence). Trimming pared 4 bases from V and 4 bases from J, leaving 21 bases between. In DNA, the CDR3 is TGTGCCAGCAGCTGGAGGGAGCTTCCTCAGGGTTCAGATACGCAGTATTTT. This encodes CASSWRELPQGSDTQYF.

This clonotype came up many times. J is TRBJ2-3 and V is TRBV5-5; no firm D call. This CDR3 is 14 amino acids long. The V end was cut by 0 bases, the J end by 3 bases, with 8 bases between. Germline CDR1 and CDR2: SGHKS and YYEKEE (reference sequence). The CDR3 DNA reads as TGTGCCAGCAGCTTGGATTGGCTTACAGATACGCAGTATTTT. Its protein is CASSLDWLTDTQYF.

The V call is TRBV7-8, the J call TRBJ1-1, with TRBD1 matching 12 bases. Germline values: CDR1 SGHVS, CDR2 FQNEAQ. Trimming at V came to 7 bases and at J to 7 bases, leaving 16 bases not matched to a gene. This CDR3 has 17 residues. CDR3 amino acids: CASTFYGGDRGRGEAFF. The CDR3 DNA is TGTGCCAGCACCTTTTATGGCGGGGACAGGGGGCGCGGTGAAGCTTTCTTT.

There are many counts of this clonotype. V gene TRBV5-8 combines with J gene TRBJ1-5; 12 bases fit TRBD1. CDR1 and CDR2 from the germline V gene are SGHTS and YDEGEE. V was clipped by 4 bases and J by 7 bases; unmatched bases: 6. There are 15 residues in the CDR3. CDR3 amino acids: CASSLGDRGLQPQHF. The CDR3 DNA reads as TGTGCCAGCAGCCTAGGGGACAGGGGGCTACAGCCCCAGCATTTT.

This clonotype occurred many times. The chain uses TRBV5-1 and TRBJ2-6; no clear D. Germline loops: CDR1 SGHRS, CDR2 YFSETQ. Trimming cost V 0 bases and J 0 bases, with 7 bases left between them. The CDR3 sequence is 16 residues long. The CDR3 coding sequence is TGCGCCAGCAGCTTGGACGGTCTCTCTGGGGCCAACGTCCTGACTTTC. This codes for CASSLDGLSGANVLTF. Filled out from reference TRBV5-1 and TRBJ2-6, the complete variable domain reads KAGVTQTPRYLIKTRGQQVTLSCSPISGHRSVSWYQQTPGQGLQFLFEYFSETQRNKGNFPGRFSGRQFSNSRSEMNVSTLELGDSALYLCASSLDGLSGANVLTFGAGSRLTVL.

This clonotype was counted ten times or more. The gene calls are TRBV10-1 and TRBJ2-5; D may be TRBD1 (6 bases). Germline V CDR1 and CDR2: WNHNN, SYGVQD (reference sequence). V lost 6 bases to trimming and J lost 1 base, with 9 bases between them. This CDR3 is built from 13 residues. The CDR3 loop reads CASSGQPQETQYF. The CDR3 DNA is TGCGCCAGCAGCGGACAGCCCCAAGAGACCCAGTACTTC.

The chain uses TRBV4-1 and TRBJ2-1; 8 bases are shared with TRBD2. Germline trimming cut 4 bases from V and 9 bases from J; bases unmatched to any gene: 11. Germline V gene data show CDR1 as MGHRA and CDR2 as YSYEKL. The CDR3 has 15 residues. The CDR3 DNA follows: TGCGCCAGCAGCCTGGACCCGGGACTAGTATTTGAGCAGTTCTTC. As protein: CASSLDPGLVFEQFF.

This clonotype was observed many times. The rearrangement uses TRBV20-1 and TRBJ2-1; TRBD1 matches 7 bases. The germline gives CDR1 DFQATT, CDR2 SNEGSKA (reference sequence). The junction had 4 bases not matched to a gene; V was cut back by 5 bases and J by 0 bases. The CDR3 extends over 14 amino acids. CDR3 sequence: CSALRGSSYNEQFF. The CDR3 nucleotides are TGCAGTGCTCTCAGGGGGAGCTCCTACAATGAGCAGTTCTTC.

The V and J genes are TRBV4-2 and TRBJ2-3; D is unclear. V lost 0 bases and J 7 bases, leaving 8 bases between the germline ends. Per the germline V gene, CDR1 is LGHNA and CDR2 is YNFKEQ. The CDR3 runs 13 residues. CDR3 nucleotide sequence: TGTGCCAGCAGCCAAGATCTCGGGTATACGCAGTATTTT. This sequence encodes CASSQDLGYTQYF.

This clonotype was counted a few times. The chain carries TRBV27 and TRBJ2-7; unclear D gene. This CDR3 comprises 10 residues. With 3 bases removed from V and 7 bases from J, the gap between germline ends came to 4 bases. CDR1 and CDR2 from the germline V gene are MNHEY and SMNVEV (reference sequence). The CDR3 DNA reads as TGTGCCAGCAGTTTGCGGGAGCAGTACTTC. Translated, it gives CASSLREQYF.

This clonotype came up many times. The chain carries TRBV4-2 and TRBJ2-5; no clear D gene. Trimming removed 0 bases at V and 4 bases at J, with 6 bases between. CDR3 length equals 13 residues. Germline V gene sequence: CDR1 LGHNA, CDR2 YNFKEQ. Written as DNA, the CDR3 is TGTGCCAGCAGCCAAGAGTGGCGAGAGACCCAGTACTTC. This codes for CASSQEWRETQYF.

This chain links TRBV6-2 or TRBV6-3 with TRBJ1-1; maybe TRBD1 (5 bases). The CDR3 contains 19 residues. CDR1 and CDR2 from the germline V gene are MNHEY and SVGEGT. Between the trimmed V and J ends, which lost 0 bases and 2 bases, there was a span of 22 bases. The CDR3 DNA is TGTGCCAGCAGTTACTCGGGGCTTACTCGGCTCGAATTAAACACTGAAGCTTTCTTT. Translation: CASSYSGLTRLELNTEAFF.

The chain combines TRBV5-6 with TRBJ1-5; D is uncertain. With 0 bases removed from V and 3 bases from J, the gap between germline ends came to 4 bases. The germline CDR1 and CDR2 sequences are SGHDT and YYEEEE. The length of the CDR3 is 13 residues. In DNA form, the CDR3 reads TGTGCCAGCAGCTTGGGGGCCAATCAGCCCCAGCATTTT. Protein sequence: CASSLGANQPQHF. Combining the CDR3 with reference TRBV5-6 and TRBJ1-5 gives the whole variable domain DAGVTQSPTHLIKTRGQQVTLRCSPKSGHDTVSWYQQALGQGPQFIFQYYEEEERQRGNFPDRFSGHQFPNYSSELNVNALLLGDSALYLCASSLGANQPQHFGDGTRLSIL.

This clonotype was seen only a few times. This chain connects TRBV19 to TRBJ2-4, with D perhaps matching TRBD1 (6 bases). V dropped 9 bases and J dropped 0 bases, with 15 bases sitting between them. CDR3 length equals 15 residues. Germline CDR1 and CDR2: LNHDA and SQIVND (reference sequence). The CDR3 here is CASSDRPLAKNIQYF. CDR3 nucleotides: TGTGCCAGCTCAGACAGGCCCTTAGCCAAAAACATTCAGTACTTC.

In this sample, this clonotype turned up many times. The rearrangement uses TRBV7-2 and TRBJ2-3; TRBD2 matches at 7 bases. The length of the CDR3 is 16 residues. Trimming removed 5 bases from V and 4 bases from J; junction bases left unmatched: 12. CDR1 is SGHTA, CDR2 FQGNSA, per germline. The CDR3 here is CASSPLGAGRSDTQYF. CDR3 DNA: TGTGCCAGCAGCCCACTTGGAGCGGGGAGGTCAGATACGCAGTATTTT. The full variable domain, with the rest looked up from reference TRBV7-2 and TRBJ2-3, is GAGVSQSPSNKVTEKGKDVELRCDPISGHTALYWYRQSLGQGLEFLIYFQGNSAPDKSGLPSDRFSAERTGGSVSTLTIQRTQQEDSAVYLCASSPLGAGRSDTQYFGPGTRLTVL.

This clonotype turned up a few times. The chain carries TRBV7-2 and TRBJ2-5, with D possibly being TRBD2 (6 bases). Germline lookup yields CDR1 SGHTA and CDR2 FQGNSA. CDR3 length: 14 residues. Deletions cut 5 bases from V and 2 bases from J, with 12 bases between. The CDR3 DNA reads TGTGCCAGCAGCCGGGAGTGGGGGCAAGAGACCCAGTACTTC. This sequence encodes CASSREWGQETQYF. Supplemented by reference TRBV7-2 and TRBJ2-5, the full variable domain reads GAGVSQSPSNKVTEKGKDVELRCDPISGHTALYWYRQSLGQGLEFLIYFQGNSAPDKSGLPSDRFSAERTGGSVSTLTIQRTQQEDSAVYLCASSREWGQETQYFGPGTRLLVL.

The chain uses TRBV7-3 and TRBJ2-5; possibly TRBD1 or TRBD2 for D (6 bases each). V lost 3 bases and J 5 bases, leaving 13 bases between the germline ends. This CDR3 contains 14 residues. In germline, CDR1 is SGHTA, CDR2 FQGTGA. CDR3 amino acids: CASSLGGQGETQYF. The CDR3 region has the DNA TGTGCCAGCAGCTTGGGAGGCCAGGGGGAGACCCAGTACTTC.

This clonotype turned up a few times. This chain joins TRBV7-2 and TRBJ1-4; 7 positions agree with TRBD1. The junction had 7 bases not matched to a gene; V was cut back by 5 bases and J by 4 bases. The CDR3 runs to 15 residues. The germline gives CDR1 SGHTA, CDR2 FQGNSA. The CDR3 DNA reads TGTGCCAGCAGCGCGTTCACAGGGGTTAATGAAAAACTGTTTTTT. Translating gives CASSAFTGVNEKLFF.

In DNA form, the CDR3 reads TGTGCCAGCAGTCAGGCGCTTGGGCCCAATCAGCCCCAGCATTTT. It specifies CASSQALGPNQPQHF. The genes are TRBV27 and TRBJ1-5, with D uncertain. The CDR3 totals 15 residues. Germline CDR1 MNHEY, CDR2 SMNVEV (reference sequence). Trimming removed 5 bases at V and 3 bases at J, with 14 bases between.

The chain links TRBV7-9 to TRBJ1-3; 8 positions agree with TRBD1. The ends lost 6 bases at V and 7 bases at J; junction bases unmatched: 8. In germline, CDR1 is SEHNR, CDR2 FQNEAQ (reference sequence). The CDR3 contains 14 residues. The CDR3 DNA is TGTGCCAGCAGAGCAACCACAGGGGGTAACACCATATATTTT. Encoded protein: CASRATTGGNTIYF.

The chain recombines TRBV25-1 with TRBJ1-4; the match to TRBD1 covers 7 bases. CDR3 size: 15 residues. Unmatched junction bases numbered 9, after V lost 3 bases and J lost 8 bases. Looked up from germline, CDR1 is MGHDK and CDR2 is SYGVNS. The CDR3 region is CASSDPGGTGEKLFF. Written as DNA, the CDR3 is TGTGCCAGCAGTGATCCAGGGGGAACGGGGGAAAAACTGTTTTTT. Complete variable domain (other parts from reference TRBV25-1 and TRBJ1-4): EADIYQTPRYLVIGTGKKITLECSQTMGHDKMYWYQQDPGMELHLIHYSYGVNSTEKGDLSSESTVSRIRTEHFPLTLESARPSHTSQYLCASSDPGGTGEKLFFGSGTQLSVL.

This clonotype turned up a few times. The gene calls are TRBV12-3 or TRBV12-4 and TRBJ1-4; D might be TRBD1 (5 bases). V dropped 6 bases and J dropped 0 bases, with 8 bases sitting between them. The CDR3 totals 14 residues. DNA of the CDR3: TGTGCCAGCAGATCACAGGCAACTAATGAAAAACTGTTTTTT. Its protein product is CASRSQATNEKLFF.

This clonotype was seen only a few times. This sequence joins TRBV7-9 and TRBJ2-7, with 9 bases lining up with TRBD1. With 3 bases clipped from V and 4 bases from J, the junction kept 4 bases outside the gene matches. The germline gives CDR1 SEHNR, CDR2 FQNEAQ (reference sequence). CDR3 length: 14 amino acids. The CDR3 region is CASSFPQGAYEQYF. The CDR3 nucleotides are TGTGCCAGCAGCTTCCCACAGGGGGCATACGAGCAGTACTTC. Full variable domain (outside the CDR3, taken from reference TRBV7-9 and TRBJ2-7): DTGVSQNPRHKITKRGQNVTFRCDPISEHNRLYWYRQTLGQGPEFLTYFQNEAQLEKSRLLSDRFSAERPKGSFSTLEIQRTEQGDSAMYLCASSFPQGAYEQYFGPGTRLTVT.

This clonotype came up many times. This sequence joins TRBV7-6 and TRBJ2-3, with TRBD2 matching 12 bases. The CDR3 covers 14 residues. Trimming took 5 bases from V and 4 from J; bases not matched to a gene: 1. CDR1 and CDR2 (germline): SGHVS, FNYEAQ. The CDR3 here is CASSGLAGSDTQYF. As DNA, the CDR3 is TGTGCCAGCAGCGGACTAGCGGGGTCAGATACGCAGTATTTT.